A few counts support the clone carrying this T cell receptor beta chain. Repertoires were generated with immunoSEQ multiplex PCR, while TCRdb's copy carries only in-frame clones and drops some. The sample has tens of thousands of clones; roughly 80% are singletons. The data originate from a study of PD-1 blockade in classical Hodgkin lymphoma. Germline-derived CDR1 and CDR2 are SEHNR and FQNEAQ (reference sequence). This CDR3 contains 14 residues. Deletions cut 1 base from V and 5 bases from J, with 9 bases between. Every patient relapsed after autologous stem cell transplantation, and brentuximab vedotin exposure varied.

This chain joins TRBV7-9 and TRBJ2-4; no firm D call. The sequence was obtained from a human donor with classical Hodgkin lymphoma. This sample comprised peripheral blood mononuclear cells (PBMCs), obtained before the second cycle of nivolumab. The chain's CDR3 is CASSLVTSENIQYF. The CDR3 nucleotides are TGTGCCAGCAGCTTAGTTACTTCAGAAAACATTCAGTACTTC.